This is a list of T cell receptor beta chains from one sample in a study of post-analysis software for immune sequencing data. TCRdb reprocessed the PCR reads via MiXCR and lists one record per CDR3 protein. The data show hundreds of thousands of distinct CDR3 sequences, approximately 57% seen once. Sequencing was performed on blood. The receptors here all came from a girl aged 10-17 years with multiple sclerosis. CDR3s include the opening cysteine and the closing phenylalanine or tryptophan. D genes are given only for firm matches. Clone size appears in some rows only: once, few, many, or a class for an expanded clone.

>-|TRBD2|TRBV7-3|TRBJ2-1
TGTGCCAGCAGCATACAAGGACTAGTGGGACCCTACAATGAGCAGTTCTTC
CASSIQGLVGPYNEQFF
>-|-|TRBV12-3/TRBV12-4|TRBJ2-5
TGTGCCAGCAAGGGGCTATCGGAGACCCAGTACTTC
CASKGLSETQYF
>-|-|TRBV6-6|TRBJ2-3
TGTGCCAGCAGGAGACGGGGCAACCCTACAGATACGCAGTATTTT
CASRRRGNPTDTQYF
>few|-|TRBV20-1|TRBJ2-4
TGCAGTGCTAGAGATGAGCTTATAGCTAGAAACATTCAGTACTTC
CSARDELIARNIQYF
>once|-|TRBV5-1|TRBJ1-1
TGCGCCAGCGGCTTGGGGGCCATGAACACTGAAGCTTTCTTT
CASGLGAMNTEAFF
>once|-|TRBV20-1|TRBJ2-1
TGCAGTGCTAGGTCCCCTTATTACAATGAGCAGTTCTTC
CSARSPYYNEQFF
>many|TRBD1|TRBV9|TRBJ2-7
TGTGCCAGCAGCGTACGAGACAGGGGGCGCATCTACGAGCAGTACTTC
CASSVRDRGRIYEQYF
>few|-|TRBV6-1|TRBJ2-1
TGTGCCAGCAGAGACCTAAGGGCCTCCTACAATGAGCAGTTCTTC
CASRDLRASYNEQFF
>-|-|TRBV7-9|TRBJ1-4
TGTGCCAGCAGCTTAGCCCGGCCGGGTGAGGTGAGGAGAGAAAAACTGTTTTTT
CASSLARPGEVRREKLFF
>-|TRBD1|TRBV6-1|TRBJ1-5
TGTGCCAGCAGTCTCAGGGGGCCCCACATCAATAGCAATCAGCCCCAGCATTTT
CASSLRGPHINSNQPQHF
>once|-|TRBV14|TRBJ2-7
TGTGCCAGCAGCCCCGGCTGGGGCGCCTCCTACGAGCAGTACTTC
CASSPGWGASYEQYF
>-|TRBD1|TRBV5-5|TRBJ1-6
TGTGCCAGCAGCTTGGCTTGGGACAGGGGTAATTCACCCCTCCACTTT
CASSLAWDRGNSPLHF
>-|-|TRBV7-2|TRBJ2-1
TGTGCCAGCAGCCCGGGACGGCCGGATGAGCAGTTCTTC
CASSPGRPDEQFF
>-|TRBD1|TRBV5-1|TRBJ2-1
TGCGCCAGCAGCAACACCGGGACAGGGGTCGATGAGCAGTTCTTC
CASSNTGTGVDEQFF
>-|TRBD2|TRBV7-8|TRBJ2-1
TGTGCCAGCAGTTTAAAGGCACTAGCGGGTTCACTGAGCTCCTACAATGATCAGTTCTTC
CASSLKALAGSLSSYNDQFF
>-|TRBD1|TRBV5-1|TRBJ1-2
TGCGCCAGCAGCTCAGACAGGGGGCAGAATAACTATGGCTACACCTTC
CASSSDRGQNNYGYTF
>-|-|TRBV5-1|TRBJ1-2
TGCGCCAGCAGCCCCGGTGGGGGGCCCAACTATGGCTACACCTTC
CASSPGGGPNYGYTF
>few|TRBD1|TRBV7-3|TRBJ1-2
TGTGCCAGCAGCCTGGACTTGACAGGGAACTATGGCTACACCTTC
CASSLDLTGNYGYTF
>few|TRBD1|TRBV4-1|TRBJ2-6
TGCGCCAGCAGCGCACCGGGACAGGGGGTCACTGGGGCCAACGTCCTGACTTTC
CASSAPGQGVTGANVLTF
>-|-|TRBV13|TRBJ2-1
TGTGCCAGCAGCTTAGGTCGTGGGGCAGGGCCATACAATGAGCAGTTCTTC
CASSLGRGAGPYNEQFF
>few|-|TRBV4-1|TRBJ2-3
TGCGCCAGCAGCCGGGGAACAGGGAGCGCAGATACGCAGTATTTT
CASSRGTGSADTQYF
>-|-|TRBV15|TRBJ2-4
TGTGCCACCAGCAGGGGCAGGGAAAACATTCAGTACTTC
CATSRGRENIQYF
>-|TRBD1|TRBV20-1|TRBJ1-4
TGCAGTGCTAGAGGGCCAGGGGGTAATGAAAAACTGTTTTTT
CSARGPGGNEKLFF
>few|TRBD2|TRBV5-1|TRBJ2-1
TGCGCCAGCAGCTTGCCGAACGGGACTAGCGGGCACAATGAGCAGTTCTTC
CASSLPNGTSGHNEQFF
>-|-|TRBV20-1|TRBJ1-5
TGCAGTGCGCAGACGGCGAATAGCAATCAGCCCCAGCATTTT
CSAQTANSNQPQHF
>-|-|TRBV29-1|TRBJ1-5
TGCAGCGTTCGCCTAACAGGGACGGGTAATCAGCCCCAGCATTTT
CSVRLTGTGNQPQHF
>-|-|TRBV11-2|TRBJ2-6
TGTGCCAGCAGCTTAGTGTTAGGTCCCGGGGCCAACGTCCTGATTTTC
CASSLVLGPGANVLIF
>few|-|TRBV7-6|TRBJ2-7
TGTGCCAGCAGCTTTGGCAAAGCCTACGAGCAGTACTTC
CASSFGKAYEQYF
>-|-|TRBV19|TRBJ2-5
TGTGCCAGTATGGAGTTAGCGCGCGGGGAGACCCAGTACTTC
CASMELARGETQYF
>-|-|TRBV4-1|TRBJ2-7
TGCGCCAGCAGCCAATGGGACTTGAGCTCCTACGAGCAGTACTTC
CASSQWDLSSYEQYF
>few|-|TRBV25-1|TRBJ1-2
TGTGCCAGCGGGTTAGCGCGGGGAGATGGAGTCTATGGCTACACCTTC
CASGLARGDGVYGYTF
>many|-|TRBV29-1|TRBJ2-5
TGCAGCGTTGCAGGAGGGGAGACCCAGTACTTC
CSVAGGETQYF
>-|TRBD1|TRBV2|TRBJ1-6
TGTGCCAGCGACAGGGATCCCGCCATTTCACCCCTCCACTTT
CASDRDPAISPLHF
>few|TRBD2|TRBV20-1|TRBJ2-7
TGCAGTGCTAGTCCAGCGGGAGGGTATTACGAGCAGTACTTC
CSASPAGGYYEQYF
>-|-|TRBV5-1|TRBJ2-7
TGCGCCAGCAGCTTGGAAAGACACGAGCAGTACTTC
CASSLERHEQYF
>few|-|TRBV20-1|TRBJ2-3
TGCAGTGCTAGTAGGGAAACTAGCACAGATACGCAGTATTTT
CSASRETSTDTQYF
>-|-|TRBV5-6|TRBJ1-2
TGTGCCAGCAGGATTCGATCAGGGCCTTATGGCTACACCTTC
CASRIRSGPYGYTF
>-|-|TRBV20-1|TRBJ2-1
TGCAGTGCTGCCGGGGCCCTCCATGAGCAGTTCTTC
CSAAGALHEQFF
>-|-|TRBV7-8|TRBJ2-7
TGTGCCAGCAGCTTATACCGGGGGAAAGGCGAGCAGTACTTC
CASSLYRGKGEQYF
>-|-|TRBV25-1|TRBJ1-2
TGTGCCAGCGTGGCGGTAGGGTCTACTGGCTACACCTTC
CASVAVGSTGYTF
>-|TRBD2|TRBV4-1|TRBJ2-3
TGCGCCAGCAACCCGAGCGGGATGTACACAGACACGCAGTATTTT
CASNPSGMYTDTQYF
>few|-|TRBV29-1|TRBJ1-5
TGCAGCGTTGTTTGGGGGATAGAGCAGCCCCAGCATTTT
CSVVWGIEQPQHF
>-|-|TRBV5-1|TRBJ2-1
TGCGCCTGCGCCTTCTCCGGAGGGAATGAGCAGTTCTTC
CACAFSGGNEQFF
>-|-|TRBV15|TRBJ2-7
TGTACCACCAGCAGAGATCGACTAGTAAGCGACGAGCAGTACTTC
CTTSRDRLVSDEQYF
>few|-|TRBV20-1|TRBJ2-3
TGCAGTGCCCACGGGGGTGAGGGGAGCACAGATACGCAGTATTTT
CSAHGGEGSTDTQYF
>-|TRBD1|TRBV7-8|TRBJ1-6
TGTGCCAGCAGCCCACGGACAGGTTCACCCCTCCACTTT
CASSPRTGSPLHF
>-|TRBD1|TRBV29-1|TRBJ2-7
TGCAGCGCTGCCGACAGGGGGCTTGACGAGCAGTACTTC
CSAADRGLDEQYF
>-|TRBD1|TRBV28|TRBJ1-1
TGTGCCAGCAGTGTCCCCGAGACAGGGTTCACTGAAGCTTTCTTT
CASSVPETGFTEAFF
>-|-|TRBV29-1|TRBJ2-7
TGCAGCGTCGACAGGAGGGGCTCCTACGAGCAGTACTTC
CSVDRRGSYEQYF
>-|TRBD1|TRBV20-1|TRBJ1-2
TGCAGTTTGGACAGGGGGCATGGCTACACCTTC
CSLDRGHGYTF
>-|TRBD1|TRBV7-8|TRBJ2-1
TGTGCCAGCAGCTTATACAGGGGCGACCCCAAGAGCTCCTACAATGAGCAGTTCTTC
CASSLYRGDPKSSYNEQFF
>-|-|TRBV10-3|TRBJ2-5
TGTGCCATTTCTTCCCATCCAACCGAGGGGCACCAGCAGTACTTC
CAISSHPTEGHQQYF
>once|-|TRBV29-1|TRBJ2-7
TGCAGCGTTGAACTTAGGAGGGGGAGGTACGAGCAGTACTTC
CSVELRRGRYEQYF
>once|TRBD2|TRBV6-5|TRBJ2-3
TGTGCCAGCAGTCAACCCAGCGGGGGGGCTCCAGATACGCAGTATTTT
CASSQPSGGAPDTQYF
>-|TRBD1|TRBV5-1|TRBJ1-1
TGCGCCAGCAGCACGGGGACAGGGTTAGGTAGGACTGAAGCTTTCTTT
CASSTGTGLGRTEAFF
>-|TRBD1|TRBV19|TRBJ1-6
TGTGCCACACGCCGGGACAGCGATAATTCACCCCTCCACTTT
CATRRDSDNSPLHF
>many|TRBD2|TRBV20-1|TRBJ2-7
TGCAGTGCTAGGGGGACTAGCGGGGGCTACGAGCAGTACTTC
CSARGTSGGYEQYF